This entry lists 8 T cell receptor beta chains sequenced from one sample in a study of CD8+ T cells in alopecia areata. Extracted RNA was reverse transcribed, and the resulting cDNA served as sequencing template. Profiling relied on immunoSEQ multiplex PCR, and the TCRdb table lists in-frame clones only, not all of them. The table records around 140,000 clones, 80% to 90% of them present only once. The specimen was CD8+ T cells sorted from blood, collected at week 0. The receptor set was obtained from a human donor with alopecia areata.

This chain joins TRBV27 and TRBJ1-1, with 8 positions matching TRBD1. CDR1 is MNHEY, CDR2 SMNVEV, per germline (reference sequence). V lost 7 bases, J lost 2 bases, and 9 bases stayed unmatched. CDR3 length: 15 residues. The CDR3 reads CASTTRAGGNTEAFF. In DNA form, the CDR3 reads TGTGCCAGCACCACACGGGCAGGGGGCAACACTGAAGCTTTCTTT.

The chain uses TRBV27 and TRBJ1-1, with a possible D match to TRBD1 (6 bases). Germline V CDR1 and CDR2: MNHEY, SMNVEV (reference sequence). This CDR3 region has 16 residues. Trimming removed 5 bases from V and 0 bases from J, with 16 bases in between. The CDR3 bases are TGTGCCAGCAGTCTTATCCGGACAGCCATGAACACTGAAGCTTTCTTT. This encodes CASSLIRTAMNTEAFF.

The chain employs TRBV4-2 and TRBJ2-3; possibly TRBD1 for D (6 bases). V was clipped by 2 bases and J by 2 bases, with 11 bases between them. In germline, CDR1 is LGHNA, CDR2 YNFKEQ. This CDR3 has 15 residues. The CDR3 bases are TGTGCCAGCAGCCAAAAGGACAGTTCCACAGATACGCAGTATTTT. It codes for CASSQKDSSTDTQYF.

This clone was counted once. The chain carries TRBV6-6 and TRBJ1-5; the D is unclear. This CDR3 has 14 amino acids. Germline CDR1 is MNHNY and CDR2 is SVGAGI (reference sequence). V lost 2 bases and J lost 3, with 8 bases in between. The CDR3 reads CASSYIRINQPQHF. CDR3 in DNA: TGTGCCAGCAGTTACATCAGAATCAATCAGCCCCAGCATTTT.

This chain connects TRBV27 to TRBJ2-7; tentative D call: TRBD1 (7 bases). The V end was cut by 2 bases, the J end by 5 bases, with 16 bases between. Germline V gene lookup returns CDR1 MNHEY and CDR2 SMNVEV (reference sequence). The length of the CDR3 is 15 residues. The DNA of the CDR3 is TGTGCCAGCAGTTTACTGGGCAGGGGGGCGGACGAGCAGTACTTC. Amino acids: CASSLLGRGADEQYF.

CDR3 sequence: CASSLGLRQETQYF. The CDR3 DNA reads as TGTGCCAGCAGCTTAGGTCTTAGGCAAGAGACCCAGTACTTC. The chain recombines TRBV7-6 with TRBJ2-5, with D unclear. CDR1 is SGHVS and CDR2 is FNYEAQ in the germline V gene. There are 14 residues in the CDR3. V dropped 1 base and J dropped 2 bases, with 8 bases sitting between them.

The chain employs TRBV30 and TRBJ2-1; 7 bases are a match to TRBD1. Germline assignment: CDR1 GTSNPN and CDR2 SVGIG (reference sequence). The CDR3 loop spans 11 amino acids. The ends lost 1 base at V and 9 bases at J; junction bases unmatched: 0. The CDR3 loop is CAWSDRGEQFF. The CDR3, as DNA: TGTGCCTGGAGTGACAGGGGTGAGCAGTTCTTC.

This rearrangement joins TRBV19 to TRBJ2-1; weak D call: TRBD1 (5 bases). Germline V CDR1 and CDR2: LNHDA, SQIVND (reference sequence). V lost 10 bases and J lost 2, with 18 bases in between. The length of the CDR3 is 15 residues. The CDR3 nucleotides are TGTGCCACCAGTCAGGGTCTGTGGACCTACAATGAGCAGTTCTTC. As protein: CATSQGLWTYNEQFF.